This passage covers 5 T cell receptor beta chains from one sample sequenced in a study of shared clonotypes between healthy human individuals. The naive CD8 population came from CD45RO-negative cells selected for CCR7, without terminally differentiated effector memory CD45RA+ cells. Sequencing was performed with immunoSEQ multiplex PCR; in TCRdb, only in-frame clones are kept and a portion is missing. The table includes about 2.2 million clones, 93% detected once. Specimen: naive CD8+ T cells from PBMCs. The source is a young man in good health. Some clones in this sample may be carry-over from other donors' samples.

This sequence joins TRBV28 and TRBJ1-2; D not certain. V was pared by 8 bases and J by 8 bases, with 30 bases between. The CDR3 has 17 amino acids. In germline, CDR1 is MDHEN, CDR2 SYDVKM. The CDR3 here is CASQSQEGLPSLEGYTF. The CDR3 nucleotides are TGTGCCAGCCAATCCCAGGAGGGTCTCCCGTCGCTGGAAGGCTACACCTTC.

The CDR3 loop is CASSDRTVNTEAFF. CDR3 bases: TGTGCCAGCAGTGACAGAACAGTGAACACTGAAGCTTTCTTT. The rearrangement joins TRBV2 to TRBJ1-1; D is undetermined. The V end was cut by 3 bases, the J end by 0 bases, with 8 bases between. Germline V gives CDR1 SNHLY, CDR2 FYNNEI. The CDR3 consists of 14 residues. The full variable domain, with the rest looked up from reference TRBV2 and TRBJ1-1, is EPEVTQTPSHQVTQMGQEVILRCVPISNHLYFYWYRQILGQKVEFLVSFYNNEISEKSEIFDDQFSVERPDGSNFTLKIRSTKLEDSAMYFCASSDRTVNTEAFFGQGTRLTVV.

Remarks on this clone: The same CDR3 arises from other DNA sequences in this sample as well. The rearrangement uses TRBV27 and TRBJ1-2; 8 positions match TRBD1. J gave up 3 bases and V 5 bases, and 8 bases lay outside the gene matches. CDR1 and CDR2 (germline): MNHEY, SMNVEV (reference sequence). The CDR3 totals 15 residues. This chain's CDR3 is CASSLTGGGYYGYTF. The CDR3 DNA follows: TGTGCCAGCAGTCTCACAGGGGGGGGGTACTATGGCTACACCTTC.

The chain carries TRBV27 and TRBJ2-7; D unclear. The CDR3 runs to 12 residues. Deletions cut 8 bases from V and 6 bases from J, with 14 bases between. CDR1 is MNHEY and CDR2 is SMNVEV in the germline V gene (reference sequence). CDR3 coding DNA: TGTGCCAGCCGAAACTTGCTTCTCGAGCAGTACTTC. It specifies CASRNLLLEQYF.

The chain couples TRBV25-1 to TRBJ2-2; D not resolved. Trimming took off 6 bases at V and 8 bases at J, with 4 bases between the two ends. The CDR3 sequence is 10 residues long. The V gene's germline CDR1 is MGHDK and CDR2 SYGVNS. In DNA form, the CDR3 reads TGTGCCAGCAGGGAGGGGGAGCTGTTTTTT. This encodes CASREGELFF.